Sequencing of this T cell receptor (beta chain) was carried out in a study of T cells in Graves' hyperthyroidism and ophthalmopathy. The CDR3 regions of TCR beta were amplified from RNA transcripts. First-round RT-PCR of the TCR CDR3 relied on the HTBI primer set. TCRdb passed the multiplex PCR reads through MiXCR, listing each CDR3 protein once. The table lists more than 300,000 distinct CDR3 sequences, around 14% of them singletons. Findings and limits, study-wide: From stable hyperthyroidism, ophthalmopathy was separated by a 13 V-J model. With a median lead of approximately six months before onset, the model predicted ophthalmopathy. Researchers found most expanded thyroid clonotypes above 0.001 in blood as well.

This CDR3 has 14 amino acids. Trimming cost V 8 bases and J 3 bases, with 17 bases left between them. Germline CDR1 SNHLY, CDR2 FYNNEI. The sample holds many counts of this clonotype. The antigen remains unidentified. A lack of ophthalmopathy progression within 18 months defined stable Graves' hyperthyroidism. This chain connects TRBV2 to TRBJ2-7; D may be TRBD1 (6 bases). The specimen sequenced was blood. The receptor was derived from a woman under 30 with Graves' hyperthyroidism. CDR3 DNA: TGTGCCAGCGGTTGGGGGCAGAAGTACTACGAGCAGTACTTC. Amino acid sequence: CASGWGQKYYEQYF.